One and the same sample provided the 32 T cell receptor beta chains below, sequenced in a study of blood T cells in healthy people across ages. For the second PCR, which ran for roughly 7 to 11 cycles, a sample-barcoded 5' primer and a J-beta primer mix were used. TCRdb re-derived calls from the 5' RACE reads in MiXCR, one entry per CDR3 protein. The table has about 800,000 distinct CDR3 sequences, roughly 60% seen once. The source material was blood. The receptors come from a young man in good health.

This clonotype occurred a few times. The chain joins TRBV4-3 to TRBJ2-5; TRBD1 aligns across 10 bases. Unmatched junction bases numbered 3, after V lost 0 bases and J lost 5 bases. Germline lookup yields CDR1 LGHNA and CDR2 YSLEER. The CDR3 covers 15 residues. The CDR3 DNA follows: TGCGCCAGCAGCCAAGATCGACAGGGGGCTGAGACCCAGTACTTC. Protein sequence: CASSQDRQGAETQYF.

The chain is built from TRBV30 and TRBJ2-7, with TRBD1 matching 7 bases. The CDR3 has 15 residues. Germline lookup yields CDR1 GTSNPN and CDR2 SVGIG (reference sequence). J was trimmed by 2 bases and V by 2 bases; bases with no gene match: 9. The CDR3 region is CAWSTPRTGTYEQYF. CDR3 nucleotide sequence: TGTGCCTGGAGTACCCCGAGGACAGGAACCTACGAGCAGTACTTC.

Written as DNA, the CDR3 is TGCGCCAGCAGAAGGGTGGACAGGAGCGGCGATGAGCAGTTCTTC. This translates into CASRRVDRSGDEQFF. This chain uses TRBV5-1 with TRBJ2-1; 7 nucleotides match TRBD1. Trimming removed 5 bases from V and 8 bases from J; junction bases left unmatched: 13. The CDR3 length is 15 residues. Per germline, CDR1 SGHRS and CDR2 YFSETQ.

The V and J genes are TRBV21-1 and TRBJ1-2; TRBD1 reflects the table's D call only, with no check against the DNA. TRBV21-1 is termed a pseudogene. The CDR3 is 16 amino acids. The CDR3 region has the DNA TGTGCCAGCAGCAAAGGAAATAGGATTACAGGGTCTGGCTACACCTTC. Its protein product is CASSKGNRITGSGYTF.

The V and J genes are TRBV6-5 and TRBJ2-1; 7 bases map to TRBD2. The germline CDR1 and CDR2 sequences are MNHEY and SVGAGI. This CDR3 contains 15 residues. The trim removed 6 bases at V and 4 bases at J, leaving 9 bases unmatched. The CDR3: CASRPYNSGYNEQFF. CDR3 nucleotide sequence: TGTGCCAGCAGACCCTACAATAGCGGGTACAATGAGCAGTTCTTC.

The chain combines TRBV12-3 or TRBV12-4 with TRBJ2-3, with D perhaps matching TRBD1 or TRBD2 (5 bases each). V gave up 3 bases and J gave up 0 bases, with 13 bases separating them. The CDR3 totals 16 residues. DNA for the CDR3: TGTGCCAGCAGTTTTGGGACGGCACTTAGCACAGATACGCAGTATTTT. This translates into CASSFGTALSTDTQYF.

This clonotype was observed a handful of times. The gene calls are TRBV29-1 and TRBJ2-5; 13 bases agree with TRBD2. The CDR3 loop spans 17 amino acids. After removal of 0 bases from V and 2 bases from J, the junction contained 6 bases not matched to a gene. Germline V gene sequence: CDR1 SQVTM, CDR2 ANQGSEA. In DNA, the CDR3 is TGCAGCGTTGAAGACTACGGACTAGCGGGAGTGCAAGAGACCCAGTACTTC. It specifies CSVEDYGLAGVQETQYF.

The CDR3 bases are TGTGCCAGCAGTAGACGACAGGGTGGAAGCGCCGAGCAGTACTTC. It encodes CASSRRQGGSAEQYF. The chain uses TRBV6-2 or TRBV6-3 and TRBJ2-5; 7 positions agree with TRBD1. Judging by the DNA end, TRBJ2-7 fits better; the J call may be wrong. This CDR3 is 15 amino acids long. The germline V gene has CDR1 MNHEY and CDR2 SVGEGT.

The chain recombines TRBV4-3 with TRBJ2-1; D could derive from TRBD1 or TRBD2 (6 bases each). Trimming left V 0 bases short and J 13 bases short, with 10 bases between. Germline assignment: CDR1 LGHNA and CDR2 YSLEER. This CDR3 comprises 12 residues. The CDR3 loop is CASSQEGAGQFF. The CDR3 coding sequence is TGCGCCAGCAGCCAAGAGGGGGCGGGACAGTTCTTC.

The chain carries TRBV4-2 and TRBJ2-5; 11 positions agree with TRBD1. Germline-derived CDR1 and CDR2 are LGHNA and YNFKEQ. The V segment lost 2 bases and the J segment 7 bases; nucleotides outside the gene matches: 9. The CDR3 extends over 16 amino acids. As DNA, the CDR3 is TGTGCCAGCAGCCAAACCTCCGGGACAGGGGGAGTGACCCAGTACTTC. It yields the protein CASSQTSGTGGVTQYF.

V gene TRBV29-1 combines with J gene TRBJ2-6; the match to TRBD1 covers 8 bases. Germline CDR1 SQVTM, CDR2 ANQGSEA. This CDR3 has 15 residues. With V trimmed by 5 bases and J by 12 bases, 15 bases remained unmatched. CDR3 DNA sequence: TGCAGCGTTTGGGACAGGTACTCTGGGGCCGGCGTCCTGACTTTC. Its protein product is CSVWDRYSGAGVLTF.

This chain connects TRBV5-1 to TRBJ2-1; D uncertain. The V gene lost 3 bases and the J gene lost 7 bases, with 11 bases spanning the gap. Germline CDR1 SGHRS, CDR2 YFSETQ. This CDR3 is 13 amino acids long. The CDR3 region has the DNA TGCGCCAGCAGCTCGTATATAGGGAATGAGCAGTTCTTC. It translates to CASSSYIGNEQFF. Complete variable domain (other parts from reference TRBV5-1 and TRBJ2-1): KAGVTQTPRYLIKTRGQQVTLSCSPISGHRSVSWYQQTPGQGLQFLFEYFSETQRNKGNFPGRFSGRQFSNSRSEMNVSTLELGDSALYLCASSSYIGNEQFFGPGTRLTVL.

This clonotype has a single count. This rearrangement joins TRBV9 to TRBJ2-5; 8 positions match TRBD2. The germline V gene has CDR1 SGDLS and CDR2 YYNGEE. This CDR3 spans 15 amino acids. Trimming removed 0 bases from V and 9 bases from J; junction bases left unmatched: 10. DNA for the CDR3: TGTGCCAGCAGCGTAGATACTAGCGGCCTGGGGGCCCAGTACTTC. Encoded protein: CASSVDTSGLGAQYF.

This clonotype was observed a handful of times. The chain links TRBV28 to TRBJ1-2; D is uncertain. V lost 5 bases and J lost 7, with 17 bases in between. The CDR3 is made up of 14 amino acids. CDR1 MDHEN and CDR2 SYDVKM come from the germline V gene. CDR3: CASSPTTQDRGYTF. CDR3 coding DNA: TGTGCCAGCAGTCCCACTACCCAAGACCGTGGCTACACCTTC.

The chain uses TRBV10-3 and TRBJ1-2, with 7 positions matching TRBD1. The trim removed 10 bases at V and 3 bases at J, leaving 8 bases unmatched. Germline CDR1 ENHRY, CDR2 SYGVKD. This CDR3 has 13 amino acids. The CDR3 DNA reads as TGTGCCAGTGGGACAGAAAATTACTATGGCTACACCTTC. Residues: CASGTENYYGYTF.

A word on this clonotype: A much more abundant neighbour one base away suggests this may be a read error. The chain uses TRBV6-5 and TRBJ2-7; TRBD1 matches 9 bases. The DNA matches TRBJ2-5 better at its end, which makes the J call doubtful. CDR1 and CDR2 from the germline V gene are MNHEY and SVGAGI. The CDR3 is 15 residues long. This chain's CDR3 is CASQTRPGQGATQYF. The DNA for the CDR3 is TGTGCCAGCCAAACAAGACCGGGACAGGGAGCGACCCAGTACTTC.

V usage is TRBV10-3 and J usage is TRBJ2-6, with no clear D. The CDR3 runs 15 residues. The ends were cut back, 11 bases at V and 0 bases at J, with 14 bases in the middle. Germline V lookup: CDR1 ENHRY, CDR2 SYGVKD. This CDR3 is CAVYGPRSGANVLTF. CDR3 sequence (DNA): TGTGCCGTCTATGGGCCACGCTCTGGGGCCAACGTCCTGACTTTC.

V gene TRBV7-2 combines with J gene TRBJ2-5; 9 bases align to TRBD2. Trimming cost V 1 base and J 3 bases; bases outside gene matches: 3. Germline loops: CDR1 SGHTA, CDR2 FQGNSA. This CDR3 contains 15 residues. CDR3 coding DNA: TGTGCCAGCAGCTTAGTGCAGCGGGGGGAAGAGACCCAGTACTTC. Its protein product is CASSLVQRGEETQYF. The whole variable domain, remainder taken from reference TRBV7-2 and TRBJ2-5, is GAGVSQSPSNKVTEKGKDVELRCDPISGHTALYWYRQSLGQGLEFLIYFQGNSAPDKSGLPSDRFSAERTGGSVSTLTIQRTQQEDSAVYLCASSLVQRGEETQYFGPGTRLLVL.

The chain links TRBV20-1 to TRBJ2-7, with 8 bases matching TRBD2. Germline V gene lookup returns CDR1 DFQATT and CDR2 SNEGSKA (reference sequence). This CDR3 contains 14 residues. With 0 bases clipped from V and 10 bases from J, the junction kept 11 bases outside the gene matches. The CDR3 is CSAREVGGGVAQYF. Here the CDR3 DNA reads TGCAGTGCTAGAGAAGTCGGGGGGGGAGTGGCCCAGTACTTC.

The rearrangement links TRBV6-5 to TRBJ1-1, with a possible D match to TRBD1 (5 bases). The germline V gene encodes CDR1 MNHEY and CDR2 SVGAGI. This CDR3 spans 17 amino acids. V was pared by 4 bases and J by 1 base, with 19 bases between. The CDR3 sequence: CASSSTGLIQTNTEAFF. CDR3 nucleotide sequence: TGTGCCAGCAGTTCGACGGGACTCATCCAAACGAACACTGAAGCTTTCTTT.

This clonotype was seen only once. This sequence joins TRBV4-2 and TRBJ2-3; 9 bases map to TRBD2. V was pared by 1 base and J by 2 bases, with 10 bases of the junction left unmatched. Per the germline V gene, CDR1 is LGHNA and CDR2 is YNFKEQ. This CDR3 contains 18 residues. CDR3 region: CASSQGLAGKTYTDTQYF. In DNA, the CDR3 is TGTGCCAGCAGCCAAGGGCTAGCGGGGAAGACGTACACAGATACGCAGTATTTT.

The chain combines TRBV20-1 with TRBJ2-7; D assignment may be TRBD1 or TRBD2 (5 bases each). CDR3 length: 16 residues. Trimming cost V 2 bases and J 2 bases, with 19 bases left between them. Germline V CDR1 and CDR2: DFQATT, SNEGSKA (reference sequence). The CDR3 protein is CSARYSGTLGAYEQYF. DNA of the CDR3: TGCAGTGCTAGATATTCCGGGACGCTGGGGGCCTACGAGCAGTACTTC.

The rearrangement links TRBV6-1 to TRBJ1-1, with D uncertain. Germline V lookup: CDR1 MNHNS, CDR2 SASEGT. CDR3 length: 11 amino acids. Trimming took off 5 bases at V and 11 bases at J, with 12 bases between the two ends. CDR3: CASSPSRTAFF. The CDR3 DNA reads as TGTGCCAGCAGTCCCTCGAGGACGGCTTTCTTT.

This clonotype occurred a few times. The chain recombines TRBV6-1 with TRBJ2-5; TRBD1 agrees at 9 bases. The CDR3 covers 17 residues. V was pared by 2 bases and J by 5 bases, with 12 bases of the junction left unmatched. Germline-derived CDR1 and CDR2 are MNHNS and SASEGT. Here the CDR3 DNA reads TGTGCCAGCAGTGAAAGGGCAGGAAAGGACAGGGGTGAGACCCAGTACTTC. Protein sequence: CASSERAGKDRGETQYF.

The V and J genes are TRBV6-6 and TRBJ1-1; weak D call: TRBD1 (6 bases). Germline V lookup: CDR1 MNHNY, CDR2 SVGAGI (reference sequence). The CDR3 has 15 residues. With 5 bases removed from V and 1 base from J, the gap between germline ends came to 14 bases. The CDR3 nucleotides read TGTGCCAGCAGTACTAGAACAGGGAAGAACACTGAAGCTTTCTTT. This gives the protein CASSTRTGKNTEAFF.

This clonotype was picked up one time. The rearrangement links TRBV6-2 or TRBV6-3 to TRBJ2-1; TRBD2 matches at 11 bases. The CDR3 totals 16 residues. Germline V gene data show CDR1 as MNHEY and CDR2 as SVGEGT. V gave up 0 bases and J gave up 6 bases; unmatched junction bases: 4. For the CDR3, the DNA is TGTGCCAGCAGTTACTCGTTCCTAGCGGGGGGCAATGAGCAGTTCTTC. It translates to CASSYSFLAGGNEQFF.

V usage is TRBV28 and J usage is TRBJ2-1, with D hard to call. V lost 4 bases and J 8 bases, leaving 18 bases between the germline ends. The CDR3 consists of 15 residues. Germline V gene sequence: CDR1 MDHEN, CDR2 SYDVKM. CDR3 loop: CASSSPRALKDEQFF. As DNA, the CDR3 is TGTGCCAGCAGTTCCCCCCGGGCCCTCAAGGATGAGCAGTTCTTC.

The V and J genes are TRBV20-1 and TRBJ2-7, with D possibly TRBD2 on 6 matching bases. The V end lost 5 bases, the J end lost 0 bases, and 11 bases lay between the germline ends. CDR1 is DFQATT, CDR2 SNEGSKA, per germline (reference sequence). The CDR3 is 13 residues long. The CDR3 reads CSAHGGNSYEQYF. As DNA, the CDR3 is TGCAGTGCTCATGGCGGGAACTCCTACGAGCAGTACTTC.

This clonotype was seen a few times. The chain has TRBV7-2 and TRBJ2-4; D is possibly TRBD1 (7 bases). V lost 5 bases, J lost 9 bases, and 17 bases lay in between. This CDR3 spans 14 amino acids. CDR1 and CDR2 from the germline V gene are SGHTA and FQGNSA. CDR3 bases: TGTGCCAGCAGCCCGGGTGTCAGGGGGGCCATTCAGTACTTC. This codes for CASSPGVRGAIQYF.

The chain joins TRBV6-1 to TRBJ1-4; TRBD1 aligns across 8 bases. The V gene end was trimmed by 6 bases and the J gene end by 8 bases; junction bases not matched to a gene: 11. The CDR3 is 15 amino acids. In germline, CDR1 is MNHNS, CDR2 SASEGT. The CDR3 coding sequence is TGTGCCAGCAGGGACCCGACAGGGGCGGACGAAAAACTGTTTTTT. It yields the protein CASRDPTGADEKLFF.

The chain combines TRBV27 with TRBJ1-1; no clear D. There are 13 residues in the CDR3. The germline gives CDR1 MNHEY, CDR2 SMNVEV (reference sequence). V lost 5 bases and J 3 bases, leaving 10 bases between the germline ends. The CDR3 DNA reads as TGTGCCAGCAGTCACCGGGCTGACACTGAAGCTTTCTTT. Protein product: CASSHRADTEAFF.

J is TRBJ1-6 and V is TRBV25-1; D is unclear. V was pared by 5 bases and J by 7 bases, with 21 bases between. This CDR3 comprises 17 residues. From germline, CDR1 is MGHDK and CDR2 SYGVNS. In nucleotides, the CDR3 is TGTGCCAGCAGTCCATTTCGGAAGGAATTGGGGAATTCACCCCTCCACTTT. Its translation is CASSPFRKELGNSPLHF. Complete variable domain (other parts from reference TRBV25-1 and TRBJ1-6): EADIYQTPRYLVIGTGKKITLECSQTMGHDKMYWYQQDPGMELHLIHYSYGVNSTEKGDLSSESTVSRIRTEHFPLTLESARPSHTSQYLCASSPFRKELGNSPLHFGNGTRLTVT.